This TCR beta chain was captured by sequencing in a study of blood T cell repertoires in COVID-19. Only in-frame clones appear in the TCRdb table, and some are missing; sequencing was by immunoSEQ multiplex PCR. Of 100,000 to 150,000 clones detected, about four fifths appear once; the ten largest clones hold around 37%. The CDR3 totals 13 residues. Trimming removed 8 bases at V and 0 bases at J, with 11 bases between. Germline values: CDR1 SGHAT, CDR2 FQDESV (reference sequence). This receptor was identified in a man in his forties with active or convalescent COVID-19. Sequencing was done on a sample of peripheral blood. V and J are TRBV11-1 and TRBJ2-7; a possible D gene is TRBD1 (6 bases). CDR3 loop: CASSRGGSYEQYF. CDR3 coding DNA: TGTGCCAGCTCCCGAGGGGGCTCCTACGAGCAGTACTTC.